The 25 T cell receptor beta chains in this list originate from one sample, sequenced in a study of CD8+ T cells in alopecia areata. The treatment: oral pan-JAK inhibitor, 5-10 mg twice daily. As the sequencing template, cDNA was produced by extracting RNA and reverse transcribing it. Method: immunoSEQ multiplex PCR; TCRdb's copy keeps in-frame clones and lacks some. The sample includes more than 200,000 clones, under 70% of them seen just once. This material consisted of CD4+ T cells sorted from blood, taken around week 46, from a patient treated with tofacitinib. Receptors originate from a human donor with alopecia areata.

V and J are TRBV14 and TRBJ2-3; unclear D gene. V was trimmed by 4 bases and J by 5 bases, leaving 7 bases between them. Per germline, CDR1 SGHDN and CDR2 FVKESK. This CDR3 spans 12 amino acids. CDR3 sequence: CASSRYLDTQYF. CDR3 DNA: TGTGCCAGCAGCCGATACCTAGATACGCAGTATTTT.

The V call is TRBV2, the J call TRBJ2-1; D possibly matches TRBD1 or TRBD2 (5 bases each). The CDR3 runs to 12 residues. V gave up 3 bases and J gave up 11 bases, with 11 bases separating them. Germline V gene lookup returns CDR1 SNHLY and CDR2 FYNNEI. The DNA for the CDR3 is TGTGCCAGCAGTGACCGGGACCCCAAGCAGTTCTTC. Residues: CASSDRDPKQFF.

The chain carries TRBV5-4 and TRBJ2-6, with 9 bases identical to TRBD1. The trim removed 5 bases at V and 4 bases at J, leaving 4 bases unmatched. The CDR3 length is 15 residues. The V gene's germline CDR1 is SGHNT and CDR2 YYREEE (reference sequence). The CDR3 reads CASRTGGAGANVLTF. The CDR3 region has the DNA TGTGCCAGCAGGACAGGGGGGGCCGGGGCCAACGTCCTGACTTTC.

The chain is built from TRBV19 and TRBJ2-7, with a possible D match to TRBD1 (6 bases). Germline CDR1 and CDR2: LNHDA and SQIVND (reference sequence). CDR3 size: 14 residues. Trimming removed 10 bases from V and 0 bases from J, with 16 bases in between. Written as DNA, the CDR3 is TGTGCCACGCGGGCAGTGACAGGCTCCTACGAGCAGTACTTC. It codes for CATRAVTGSYEQYF.

The chain joins TRBV30 to TRBJ1-2; no definite D call. The CDR3 consists of 12 residues. Looked up from germline, CDR1 is GTSNPN and CDR2 is SVGIG (reference sequence). V gave up 4 bases and J gave up 5 bases, with 11 bases separating them. CDR3 bases: TGTGCCTGGATCGATCTGGATTATGGCTACACCTTC. Encoded protein: CAWIDLDYGYTF. The variable domain in full, with the rest retrieved from reference TRBV30 and TRBJ1-2, is SQTIHQWPATLVQPVGSPLSLECTVEGTSNPNLYWYRQAAGRGLQLLFYSVGIGQISSEVPQNLSASRPQDRQFILSSKKLLLSDSGFYLCAWIDLDYGYTFGSGTRLTVV.

CDR3 sequence reads: CASSPKGRSGANVLTF. CDR3 DNA sequence: TGCGCCAGCAGCCCCAAGGGTCGCTCTGGGGCCAACGTCCTGACTTTC. The chain combines TRBV4-3 with TRBJ2-6; D gene unclear. The CDR3 contains 16 residues. Deletions cut 4 bases from V and 0 bases from J, with 10 bases between. CDR1 is LGHNA, CDR2 YSLEER, per germline.

The chain carries TRBV5-1 and TRBJ1-5, with D tentatively TRBD1 (5 bases). V gave up 2 bases and J gave up 4 bases, with 13 bases separating them. Germline V gene lookup returns CDR1 SGHRS and CDR2 YFSETQ. This CDR3 is built from 15 residues. DNA for the CDR3: TGCGCCAGCAGCTTAGCAGGGAGGAGGAATCAGCCCCAGCATTTT. This gives the protein CASSLAGRRNQPQHF.

This clone was picked up one time. The CDR3 spells CASSSGTANTGELFF. The CDR3 DNA follows: TGTGCCAGCAGCTCCGGGACAGCGAACACCGGGGAGCTGTTTTTT. This rearrangement joins TRBV7-3 to TRBJ2-2; 7 bases align to TRBD1. The CDR3 covers 15 residues. Germline assignment: CDR1 SGHTA and CDR2 FQGTGA. V was pared by 4 bases and J by 0 bases, with 2 bases of the junction left unmatched.

CDR3 sequence (DNA): TGTGCCATCAGTGGGGGAGACTCACCCCTCCACTTT. Translation gives CAISGGDSPLHF. This rearrangement joins TRBV10-3 to TRBJ1-6; unclear D gene. Germline CDR1 reads ENHRY; CDR2 reads SYGVKD. CDR3 length: 12 residues. V was trimmed by 4 bases and J by 10 bases, leaving 8 bases between them.

The V and J genes are TRBV27 and TRBJ1-5, with 8 nucleotides matching TRBD1. Unmatched junction bases numbered 9, after V lost 5 bases and J lost 0 bases. The length of the CDR3 is 17 residues. Germline V gene sequence: CDR1 MNHEY, CDR2 SMNVEV (reference sequence). DNA for the CDR3: TGTGCCAGCAGTCCTTACCGACAGGGGAATAGCAATCAGCCCCAGCATTTT. Its protein product is CASSPYRQGNSNQPQHF.

CDR3: CASSLSRTGYRDEQFF. Written as DNA, the CDR3 is TGCGCCAGCAGCTTGAGCCGGACAGGCTATCGCGATGAGCAGTTCTTC. The chain joins TRBV5-1 to TRBJ2-1; 7 nucleotides line up with TRBD1. The germline V gene has CDR1 SGHRS and CDR2 YFSETQ. The V gene end was trimmed by 1 base and the J gene end by 8 bases; junction bases not matched to a gene: 12. The CDR3 length is 16 residues.

In this sample, this clone is medium-sized. The chain is built from TRBV7-6 and TRBJ2-5; tentatively, D is TRBD2 (5 bases). V shed 0 bases and J shed 5 bases, with 13 bases lying between them. CDR1 SGHVS and CDR2 FNYEAQ come from the germline V gene. CDR3 length: 15 amino acids. CDR3 in amino acids: CASSLARTGGETQYF. CDR3 DNA sequence: TGTGCCAGCAGCTTAGCGAGGACCGGCGGGGAGACCCAGTACTTC.

This rearrangement joins TRBV29-1 to TRBJ1-2, with D possibly matching TRBD1 (6 bases). Trimming cost V 6 bases and J 8 bases, with 16 bases left between them. Germline V gene lookup returns CDR1 SQVTM and CDR2 ANQGSEA. The CDR3 loop spans 12 amino acids. The CDR3 DNA reads as TGCAGCGTGGGAAGTACAGGGATGGGCTACACCTTC. Translating gives CSVGSTGMGYTF.

This clone was recorded once. The CDR3 DNA follows: TGTGCCAGCAGCCATCCCAGGACAAGTCAGAGGACTGAAGCTTTCTTT. Its protein product is CASSHPRTSQRTEAFF. The chain links TRBV5-6 to TRBJ1-1, with a possible D match to TRBD1 (5 bases). This CDR3 is 16 amino acids long. CDR1 SGHDT and CDR2 YYEEEE come from the germline V gene. The V end was cut by 4 bases, the J end by 5 bases, with 21 bases between.

This chain links TRBV9 with TRBJ1-1; D uncertain. This CDR3 is built from 14 residues. V lost 4 bases to trimming and J lost 0 bases, with 10 bases between them. The germline CDR1 and CDR2 sequences are SGDLS and YYNGEE. Written as DNA, the CDR3 is TGTGCCAGCAGCCTCGGACGGATGAACACTGAAGCTTTCTTT. Protein: CASSLGRMNTEAFF.

The chain joins TRBV6-4 to TRBJ1-2; TRBD1 matches at 10 bases. J was trimmed by 3 bases and V by 0 bases; bases with no gene match: 4. The V gene's germline CDR1 is MRHNA and CDR2 SNTAGT. This CDR3 is 16 amino acids long. Here the CDR3 DNA reads TGTGCCAGCAGTGACTCGACAGGGGGCGATGACTATGGCTACACCTTC. Residues: CASSDSTGGDDYGYTF.

CDR3 sequence: CASSVGAGDQPQHF. The CDR3 DNA sequence: TGTGCCAGCAGCGTCGGAGCAGGGGATCAGCCCCAGCATTTT. This chain links TRBV7-8 with TRBJ1-5, with D possibly TRBD1 on 6 matching bases. CDR3 length: 14 amino acids. Between the trimmed V and J ends, which lost 5 bases and 5 bases, there was a span of 13 bases. Germline values: CDR1 SGHVS, CDR2 FQNEAQ.

The chain has TRBV29-1 and TRBJ1-1; the D gene is possibly TRBD1 (6 bases). V dropped 0 bases and J dropped 9 bases, with 23 bases sitting between them. The CDR3 covers 16 residues. Germline CDR1 reads SQVTM; CDR2 reads ANQGSEA. CDR3 amino acids: CSVEDPGGASRLKAFF. CDR3 DNA sequence: TGCAGCGTTGAAGATCCGGGGGGCGCGAGTCGACTGAAAGCTTTCTTT.

This clone was counted many times. Other DNA sequences in this sample translate to the same CDR3. CDR3 DNA: TGTGCCAGCAGCTTAGGGTCTGGCTACACCTTC. Encoded protein: CASSLGSGYTF. The rearrangement uses TRBV7-9 and TRBJ1-2; no firm D call. Trimming stripped 1 base from V and 7 bases from J, with 4 bases between. Germline CDR1 reads SEHNR; CDR2 reads FQNEAQ (reference sequence). The CDR3 is made up of 11 amino acids. The whole variable domain, filled in from reference TRBV7-9 and TRBJ1-2, reads DTGVSQNPRHKITKRGQNVTFRCDPISEHNRLYWYRQTLGQGPEFLTYFQNEAQLEKSRLLSDRFSAERPKGSFSTLEIQRTEQGDSAMYLCASSLGSGYTFGSGTRLTVV.

V is TRBV5-6 and J is TRBJ2-7; TRBD2 aligns across 8 bases. Germline trimming cut 0 bases from V and 1 base from J; bases unmatched to any gene: 6. Germline CDR1 and CDR2: SGHDT and YYEEEE. The CDR3 loop spans 16 amino acids. The CDR3 region is CASSLGAGDISYEQYF. The CDR3 DNA sequence: TGTGCCAGCAGCTTGGGAGCGGGGGACATATCCTACGAGCAGTACTTC.

The V call is TRBV29-1, the J call TRBJ1-1; D is unclear. The CDR3 length is 13 residues. The ends were cut back, 4 bases at V and 1 base at J, with 10 bases in the middle. Germline V gene lookup returns CDR1 SQVTM and CDR2 ANQGSEA. In nucleotides, the CDR3 is TGCAGCGTTGGTCTCGGGAAGAACACTGAAGCTTTCTTT. It specifies CSVGLGKNTEAFF.

The gene calls are TRBV25-1 and TRBJ1-2; D is undetermined. Germline CDR1 and CDR2: MGHDK and SYGVNS. Trimming pared 1 base from V and 1 base from J, leaving 7 bases between. This CDR3 has 14 amino acids. For the CDR3, the DNA is TGTGCCAGCAGTGAATTGCGAGATAACTATGGCTACACCTTC. As protein: CASSELRDNYGYTF.

The V gene is TRBV15, the J gene TRBJ1-2; D uncertain. V shed 2 bases and J shed 6 bases, with 7 bases lying between them. The length of the CDR3 is 12 residues. Germline CDR1 is LNHNV and CDR2 is YYDKDF (reference sequence). CDR3 protein: CATSRQEDGYTF. CDR3 bases: TGTGCCACCAGCAGACAGGAAGATGGCTACACCTTC.

Only a few counts were recorded for this clone. The CDR3 nucleotides are TGCGCCAGCAGCCAAGATCTTTTGTACAGGGGAACCTACGAGCAGTACTTC. It specifies CASSQDLLYRGTYEQYF. The rearrangement joins TRBV4-1 to TRBJ2-7; 7 bases agree with TRBD1. The CDR3 length is 17 residues. V lost 0 bases and J lost 2; bases outside the gene matches: 10. Germline CDR1 MGHRA, CDR2 YSYEKL.

This chain connects TRBV30 to TRBJ1-6; D is perhaps TRBD1 (6 bases). Germline loops: CDR1 GTSNPN, CDR2 SVGIG (reference sequence). Trimming removed 2 bases at V and 7 bases at J, with 12 bases between. The CDR3 is 14 amino acids. The CDR3 region is CAWSFDRRNSPLHF. CDR3 nucleotide sequence: TGTGCCTGGAGTTTCGACAGGAGAAATTCACCCCTCCACTTT.